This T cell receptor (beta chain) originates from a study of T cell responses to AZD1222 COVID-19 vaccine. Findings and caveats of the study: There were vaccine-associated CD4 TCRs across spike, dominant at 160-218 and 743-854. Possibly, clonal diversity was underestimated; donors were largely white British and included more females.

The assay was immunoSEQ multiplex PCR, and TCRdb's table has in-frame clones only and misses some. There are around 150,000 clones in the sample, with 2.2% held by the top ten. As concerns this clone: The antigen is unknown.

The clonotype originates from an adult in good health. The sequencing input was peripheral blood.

CDR3 in amino acids: CASSQDERWSRPASSSYNEQFF. The CDR3 DNA is TGTGCCAGCAGCCAAGATGAGAGATGGAGCAGGCCCGCCTCTAGCTCCTACAATGAGCAGTTCTTC. The chain combines TRBV14 with TRBJ2-1; D not certain. Germline CDR1 SGHDN, CDR2 FVKESK. V gave up 0 bases and J gave up 0 bases, with 27 bases separating them. The CDR3 contains 22 residues.